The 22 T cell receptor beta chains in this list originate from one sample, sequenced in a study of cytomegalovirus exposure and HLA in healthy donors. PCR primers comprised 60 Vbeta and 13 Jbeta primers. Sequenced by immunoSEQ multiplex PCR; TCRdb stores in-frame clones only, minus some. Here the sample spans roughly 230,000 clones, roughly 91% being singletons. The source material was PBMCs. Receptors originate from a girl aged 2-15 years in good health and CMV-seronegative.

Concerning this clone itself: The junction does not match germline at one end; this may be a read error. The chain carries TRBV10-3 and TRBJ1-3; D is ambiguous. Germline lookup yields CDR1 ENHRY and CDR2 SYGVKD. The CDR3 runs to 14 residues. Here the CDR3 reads CAISDPIFGDTIYF. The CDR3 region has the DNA TGTGCCATCAGTGATCCGATATTTGGAGACACCATATATTTT.

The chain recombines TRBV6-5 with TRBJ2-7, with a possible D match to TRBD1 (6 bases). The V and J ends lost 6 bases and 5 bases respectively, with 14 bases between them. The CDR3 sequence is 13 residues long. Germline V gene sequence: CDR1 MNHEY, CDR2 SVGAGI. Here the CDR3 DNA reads TGTGCCAGCAGCCTTTTGGGGGCCGACGAGCAGTACTTC. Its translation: CASSLLGADEQYF.

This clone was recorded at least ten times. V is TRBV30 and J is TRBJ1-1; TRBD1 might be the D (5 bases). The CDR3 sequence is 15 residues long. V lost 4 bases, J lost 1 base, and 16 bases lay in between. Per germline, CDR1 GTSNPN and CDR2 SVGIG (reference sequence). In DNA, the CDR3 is TGTGCCTGGACTGATGCAGGGAGGGGGAACACTGAAGCTTTCTTT. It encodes CAWTDAGRGNTEAFF.

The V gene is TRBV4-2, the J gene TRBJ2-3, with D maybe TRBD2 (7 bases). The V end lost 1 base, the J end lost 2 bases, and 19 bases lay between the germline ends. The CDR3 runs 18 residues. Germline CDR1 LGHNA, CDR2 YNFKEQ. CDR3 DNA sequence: TGTGCCAGCAGCCAAGGCCCATCTAGGGGGGGGTTCACAGATACGCAGTATTTT. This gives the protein CASSQGPSRGGFTDTQYF.

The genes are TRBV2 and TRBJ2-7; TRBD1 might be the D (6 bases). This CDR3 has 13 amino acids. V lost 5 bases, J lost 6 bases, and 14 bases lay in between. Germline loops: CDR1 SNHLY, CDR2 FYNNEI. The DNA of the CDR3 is TGTGCCAGCAGTCAGGGGCATGCGAGCGAGCAGTACTTC. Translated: CASSQGHASEQYF.

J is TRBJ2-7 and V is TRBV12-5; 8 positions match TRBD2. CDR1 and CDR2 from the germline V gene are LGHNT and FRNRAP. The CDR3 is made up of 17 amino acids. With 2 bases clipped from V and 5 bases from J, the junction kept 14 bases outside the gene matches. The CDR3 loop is CASGLSTGTRGLNEQYF. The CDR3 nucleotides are TGTGCTAGTGGTTTGTCAACCGGGACTAGGGGTTTAAACGAGCAGTACTTC.

This CDR3 is CASSFGTGGYEQYF. The CDR3 DNA sequence: TGTGCCAGCAGCTTTGGGACAGGGGGTTACGAGCAGTACTTC. The chain links TRBV7-6 to TRBJ2-7, with TRBD1 matching 11 bases. This CDR3 comprises 14 residues. In germline, CDR1 is SGHVS, CDR2 FNYEAQ. V lost 3 bases and J lost 4; bases outside the gene matches: 2.

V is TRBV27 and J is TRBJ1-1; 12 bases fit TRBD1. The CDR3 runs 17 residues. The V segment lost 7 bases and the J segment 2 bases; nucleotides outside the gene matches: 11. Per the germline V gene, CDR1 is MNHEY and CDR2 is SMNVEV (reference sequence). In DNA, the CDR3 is TGTGCCAGCATCAGAAGTCGGGGACAGGGGGCAAACACTGAAGCTTTCTTT. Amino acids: CASIRSRGQGANTEAFF.

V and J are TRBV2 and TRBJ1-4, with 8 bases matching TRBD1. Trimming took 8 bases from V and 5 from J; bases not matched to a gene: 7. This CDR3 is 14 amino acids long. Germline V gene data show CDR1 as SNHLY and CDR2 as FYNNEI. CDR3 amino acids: CASRLQGGNEKLFF. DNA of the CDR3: TGTGCCAGCCGCTTACAGGGGGGCAATGAAAAACTGTTTTTT.

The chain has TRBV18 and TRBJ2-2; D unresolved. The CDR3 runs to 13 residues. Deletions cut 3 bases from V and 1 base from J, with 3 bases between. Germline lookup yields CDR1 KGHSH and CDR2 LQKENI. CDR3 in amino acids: CASSPRNTGELFF. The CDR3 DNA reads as TGTGCCAGCTCACCTAGGAACACCGGGGAGCTGTTTTTT.

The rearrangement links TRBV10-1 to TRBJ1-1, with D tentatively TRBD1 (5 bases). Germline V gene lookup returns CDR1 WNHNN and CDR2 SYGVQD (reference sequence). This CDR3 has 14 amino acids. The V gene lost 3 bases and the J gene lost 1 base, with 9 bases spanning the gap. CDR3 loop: CASSDRGWNTEAFF. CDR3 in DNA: TGCGCCAGCAGTGATAGGGGTTGGAACACTGAAGCTTTCTTT.

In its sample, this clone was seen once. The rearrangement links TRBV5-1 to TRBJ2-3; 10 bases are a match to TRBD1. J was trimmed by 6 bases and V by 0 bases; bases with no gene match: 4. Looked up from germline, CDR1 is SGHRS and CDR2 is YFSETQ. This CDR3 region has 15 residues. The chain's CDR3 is CASSLAGTGDDTQYF. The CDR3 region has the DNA TGCGCCAGCAGCTTGGCGGGGACAGGGGACGATACGCAGTATTTT. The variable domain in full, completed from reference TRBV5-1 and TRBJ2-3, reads KAGVTQTPRYLIKTRGQQVTLSCSPISGHRSVSWYQQTPGQGLQFLFEYFSETQRNKGNFPGRFSGRQFSNSRSEMNVSTLELGDSALYLCASSLAGTGDDTQYFGPGTRLTVL.

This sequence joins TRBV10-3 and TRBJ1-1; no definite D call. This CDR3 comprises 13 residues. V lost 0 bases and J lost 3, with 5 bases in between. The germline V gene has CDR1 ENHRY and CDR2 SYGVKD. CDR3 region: CAISESGDTEAFF. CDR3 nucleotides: TGTGCCATCAGTGAGTCCGGGGACACTGAAGCTTTCTTT.

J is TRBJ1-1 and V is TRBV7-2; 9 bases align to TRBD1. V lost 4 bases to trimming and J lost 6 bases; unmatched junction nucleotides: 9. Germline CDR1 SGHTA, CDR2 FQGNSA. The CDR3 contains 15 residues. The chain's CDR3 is CASSSWTGEGAEAFF. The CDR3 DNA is TGTGCCAGCAGCTCGTGGACAGGGGAAGGCGCTGAAGCTTTCTTT.

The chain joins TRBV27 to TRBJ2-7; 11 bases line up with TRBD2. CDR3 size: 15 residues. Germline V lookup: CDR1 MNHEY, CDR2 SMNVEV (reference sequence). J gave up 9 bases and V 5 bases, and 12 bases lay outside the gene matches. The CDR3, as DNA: TGTGCCAGCAGTCCGGGACTAGCGGCCGGCGTTGGGCAGTACTTC. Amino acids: CASSPGLAAGVGQYF.

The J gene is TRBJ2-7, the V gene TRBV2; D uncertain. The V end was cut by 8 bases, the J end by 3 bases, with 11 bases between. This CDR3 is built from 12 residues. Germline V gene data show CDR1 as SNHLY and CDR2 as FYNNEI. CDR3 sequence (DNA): TGTGCCAGCCTGAGCACCGACTACGAGCAGTACTTC. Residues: CASLSTDYEQYF. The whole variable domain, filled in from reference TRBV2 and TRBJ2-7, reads EPEVTQTPSHQVTQMGQEVILRCVPISNHLYFYWYRQILGQKVEFLVSFYNNEISEKSEIFDDQFSVERPDGSNFTLKIRSTKLEDSAMYFCASLSTDYEQYFGPGTRLTVT.

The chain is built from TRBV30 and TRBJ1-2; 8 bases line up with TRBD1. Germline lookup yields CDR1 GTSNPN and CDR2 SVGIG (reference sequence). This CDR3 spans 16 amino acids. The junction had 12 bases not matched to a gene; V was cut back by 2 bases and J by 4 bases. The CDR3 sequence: CAWSPPGDRRPYGYTF. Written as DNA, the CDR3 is TGTGCCTGGAGTCCACCCGGGGACAGGCGGCCCTATGGCTACACCTTC.

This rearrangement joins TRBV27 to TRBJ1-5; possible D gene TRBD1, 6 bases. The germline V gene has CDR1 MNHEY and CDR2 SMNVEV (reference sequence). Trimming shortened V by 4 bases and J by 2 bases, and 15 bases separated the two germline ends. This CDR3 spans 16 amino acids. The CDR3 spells CASSSGGPWGNQPQHF. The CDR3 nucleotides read TGTGCCAGCAGTTCGGGGGGGCCCTGGGGCAATCAGCCCCAGCATTTT.

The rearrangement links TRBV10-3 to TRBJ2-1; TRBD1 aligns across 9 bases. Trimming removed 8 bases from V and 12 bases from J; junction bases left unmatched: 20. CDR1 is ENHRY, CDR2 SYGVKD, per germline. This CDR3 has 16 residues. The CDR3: CAIAGTTGGSRFGQFF. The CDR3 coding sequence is TGTGCCATCGCCGGGACGACAGGGGGATCACGGTTTGGGCAGTTCTTC.

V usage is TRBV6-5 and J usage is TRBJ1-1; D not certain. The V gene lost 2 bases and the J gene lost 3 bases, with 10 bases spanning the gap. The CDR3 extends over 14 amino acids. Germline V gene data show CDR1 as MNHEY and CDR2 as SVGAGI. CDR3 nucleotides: TGTGCCAGCAGTTACAAAGGGAGGGACACTGAAGCTTTCTTT. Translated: CASSYKGRDTEAFF.

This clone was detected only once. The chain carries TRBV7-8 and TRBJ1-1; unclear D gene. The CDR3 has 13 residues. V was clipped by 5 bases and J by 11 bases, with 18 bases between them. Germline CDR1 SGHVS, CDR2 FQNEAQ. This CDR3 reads CASSPDYGVWAFF. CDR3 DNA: TGTGCCAGCAGCCCGGACTACGGAGTGTGGGCTTTCTTT.

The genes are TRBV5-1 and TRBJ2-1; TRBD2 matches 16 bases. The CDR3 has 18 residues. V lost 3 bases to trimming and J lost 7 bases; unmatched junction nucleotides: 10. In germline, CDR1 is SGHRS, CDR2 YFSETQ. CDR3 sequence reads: CASSWSGTSGRGGNEQFF. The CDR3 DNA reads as TGCGCCAGCAGCTGGTCAGGGACTAGCGGGAGGGGTGGAAATGAGCAGTTCTTC.